The 2 T cell receptor beta chains reported below all come from one sample, sequenced in a study of blood T cell repertoires in COVID-19. Clones were read by immunoSEQ multiplex PCR, and TCRdb kept only the in-frame ones, dropping some. The sample lists over 150,000 clones, approximately 80% occurring once. Sequenced material: peripheral blood. These receptor sequences come from a woman aged 80 or older with active or convalescent COVID-19.

The chain recombines TRBV7-2 with TRBJ2-1; 10 bases are shared with TRBD2. CDR1 and CDR2 (germline): SGHTA, FQGNSA. The J segment lost 8 bases and the V segment lost 3 bases, leaving 4 bases of the junction unmatched. The CDR3 extends over 14 amino acids. CDR3 sequence reads: CASSFERGGDEQFF. The CDR3, as DNA: TGTGCCAGCAGCTTCGAGCGGGGGGGCGATGAGCAGTTCTTC.

Remarks on this clone: One junction end disagrees with the germline gene, perhaps due to a read error. This chain connects TRBV6-5 to TRBJ2-5; 7 bases match TRBD2. Germline V CDR1 and CDR2: MNHEY, SVGAGI. The CDR3 covers 16 residues. CDR3 protein: CAGSSGSSGRRETQYF. The CDR3 coding sequence is TGTGCCGGCAGTTCGGGTTCTAGCGGAAGGAGGGAGACCCAGTACTTC.